This TCR beta chain was recovered during a study of blood T cell repertoires in COVID-19. Overall study context: The United States, Italy and Spain provided the acute and convalescent COVID-19 samples.

In the authors' workflow: Estimates of nucleated cell counts were drawn from the amplification of reference gene primers. Produced via immunoSEQ multiplex PCR; TCRdb's table is partial and in-frame only. The V and J calls and clone size come from that table; D and trimming were worked out from the DNA. The sample has 200,000 to 250,000 clones, around 87% seen once. CDR3 length equals 13 residues. This rearrangement joins TRBV21-1 to TRBJ2-7; TRBD2 is the table's D call and was not checked against the DNA. TRBV21-1 is termed a pseudogene. This receptor was obtained from a man between 25 and 39 years old who had been exposed to COVID-19. The material sequenced was PBMCs or T cells enriched from blood (not recorded which). This chain's CDR3 is CAAVEEGRYEQYF. The DNA for the CDR3 is TGTGCAGCCGTTGAGGAGGGGCGCTACGAGCAGTACTTC.